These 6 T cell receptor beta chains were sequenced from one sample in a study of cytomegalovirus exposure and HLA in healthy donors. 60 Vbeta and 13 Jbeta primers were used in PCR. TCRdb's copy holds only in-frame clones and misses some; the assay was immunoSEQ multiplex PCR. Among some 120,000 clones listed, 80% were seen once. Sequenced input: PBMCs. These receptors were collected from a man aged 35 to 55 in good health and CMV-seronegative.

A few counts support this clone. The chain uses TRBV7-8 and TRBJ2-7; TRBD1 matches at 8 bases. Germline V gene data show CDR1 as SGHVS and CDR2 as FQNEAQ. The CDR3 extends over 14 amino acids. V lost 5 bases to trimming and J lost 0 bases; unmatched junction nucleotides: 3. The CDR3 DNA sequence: TGTGCCAGCAGCCATGGACAGGGCTCCTACGAGCAGTACTTC. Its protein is CASSHGQGSYEQYF.

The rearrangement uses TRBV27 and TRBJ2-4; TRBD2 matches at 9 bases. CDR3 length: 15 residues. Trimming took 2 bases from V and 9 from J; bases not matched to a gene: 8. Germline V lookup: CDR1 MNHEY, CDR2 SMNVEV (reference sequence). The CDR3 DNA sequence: TGTGCCAGCAGTTTAGGCGGGGGGGTTGTGAGCATTCAGTACTTC. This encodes CASSLGGGVVSIQYF.

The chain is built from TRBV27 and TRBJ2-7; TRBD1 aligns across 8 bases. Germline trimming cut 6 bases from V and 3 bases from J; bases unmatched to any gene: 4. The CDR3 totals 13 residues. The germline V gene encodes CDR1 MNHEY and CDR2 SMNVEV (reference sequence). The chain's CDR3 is CASSPGQVYEQYF. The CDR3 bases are TGTGCCAGCAGCCCGGGACAGGTCTACGAGCAGTACTTC.

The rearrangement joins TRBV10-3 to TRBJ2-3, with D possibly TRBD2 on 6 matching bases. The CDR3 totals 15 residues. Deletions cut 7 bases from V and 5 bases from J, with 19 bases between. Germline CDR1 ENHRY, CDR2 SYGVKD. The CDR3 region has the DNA TGTGCCATCAAGGGGAGTCCGGGGGTTGAAGATACGCAGTATTTT. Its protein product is CAIKGSPGVEDTQYF.

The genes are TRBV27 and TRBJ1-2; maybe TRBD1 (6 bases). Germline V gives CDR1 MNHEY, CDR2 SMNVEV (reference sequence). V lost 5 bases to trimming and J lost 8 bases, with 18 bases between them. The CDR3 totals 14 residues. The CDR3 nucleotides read TGTGCCAGCAGTCCCTCGGGGGGCCATGGAGGCTACACCTTC. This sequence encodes CASSPSGGHGGYTF.

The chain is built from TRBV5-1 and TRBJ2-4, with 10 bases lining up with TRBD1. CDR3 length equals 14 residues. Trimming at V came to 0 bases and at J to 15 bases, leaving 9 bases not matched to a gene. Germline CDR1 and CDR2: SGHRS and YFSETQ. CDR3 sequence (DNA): TGCGCCAGCAGCTTGGGGGACAGGGGAGACTTGGGGTACTTC. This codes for CASSLGDRGDLGYF. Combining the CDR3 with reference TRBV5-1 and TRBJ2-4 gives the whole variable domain KAGVTQTPRYLIKTRGQQVTLSCSPISGHRSVSWYQQTPGQGLQFLFEYFSETQRNKGNFPGRFSGRQFSNSRSEMNVSTLELGDSALYLCASSLGDRGDLGYFGAGTRLSVL.